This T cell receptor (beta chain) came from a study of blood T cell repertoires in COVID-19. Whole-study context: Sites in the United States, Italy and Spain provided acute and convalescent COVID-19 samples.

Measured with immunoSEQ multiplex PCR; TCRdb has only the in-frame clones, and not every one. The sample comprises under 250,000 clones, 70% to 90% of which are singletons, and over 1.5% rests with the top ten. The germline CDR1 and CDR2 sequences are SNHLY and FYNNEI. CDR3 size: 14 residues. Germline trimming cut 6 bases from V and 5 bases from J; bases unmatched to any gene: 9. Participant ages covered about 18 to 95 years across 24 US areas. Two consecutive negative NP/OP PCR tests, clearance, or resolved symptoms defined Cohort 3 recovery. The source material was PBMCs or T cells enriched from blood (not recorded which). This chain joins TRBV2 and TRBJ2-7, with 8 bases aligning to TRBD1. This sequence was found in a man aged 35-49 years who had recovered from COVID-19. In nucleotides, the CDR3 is TGTGCCAGCAGGGACCAGGGGGCGGGACACGAGCAGTACTTC. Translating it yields CASRDQGAGHEQYF.